The 12 T cell receptor beta chains reported below all come from one sample, sequenced in a study of cytomegalovirus exposure and HLA in healthy donors (dated by TCRdb to 2017 to 2019). To prepare the library, the immunoSEQ multiplex PCR assay was applied. TCRdb stores this immuneACCESS table with in-frame sequences only. Part of the clones is absent; in the studies checked, under half of the shortfall reflects unresolved V genes, and no reason is known for the rest. For this sample the table gives about 160,000 clones, of which 70% to 90% were detected only once. About 6% of the sample lies in the top ten. Sequencing was done on a sample of PBMCs. The receptors shown here come from a woman between 25 and 40 years old in good health and CMV-seronegative.

The gene calls are TRBV9 and TRBJ2-1; 8 bases match TRBD2. V lost 3 bases, J lost 5 bases, and 13 bases stayed unmatched. The CDR3 is 17 amino acids. Germline assignment: CDR1 SGDLS and CDR2 YYNGEE. CDR3 DNA sequence: TGTGCCAGCAGCGCGAACGTCAGGACTAGCCTGAACAATGAGCAGTTCTTC. Translation: CASSANVRTSLNNEQFF.

The CDR3 is CASRTLPGESYGYTF. The CDR3 region has the DNA TGTGCCAGCAGGACCTTGCCAGGGGAATCCTATGGCTACACCTTC. This chain links TRBV2 with TRBJ1-2; maybe TRBD1 (6 bases). Trimming took 6 bases from V and 4 from J, leaving 18 bases between them. The CDR3 length is 15 residues. Germline V gene sequence: CDR1 SNHLY, CDR2 FYNNEI.

The chain joins TRBV11-2 to TRBJ2-7, with TRBD1 as a possible D gene (7 bases). Germline loops: CDR1 SGHAT, CDR2 FQNNGV. Trimming took off 2 bases at V and 0 bases at J, with 11 bases between the two ends. This CDR3 region has 15 residues. The CDR3 bases are TGTGCCAGCAGCTTAACGCAGGGGGGCTCCTACGAGCAGTACTTC. It is translated as CASSLTQGGSYEQYF.

The chain links TRBV4-1 to TRBJ2-7; 8 bases agree with TRBD2. Germline CDR1 reads MGHRA; CDR2 reads YSYEKL. The CDR3 runs to 15 residues. The V and J ends lost 3 bases and 3 bases, in that order; junction bases with no gene match: 7. The CDR3 spells CASSQSGGENYEQYF. CDR3 coding DNA: TGCGCCAGCAGCCAGTCGGGGGGGGAGAACTACGAGCAGTACTTC.

The chain joins TRBV27 to TRBJ1-4, with D possibly TRBD1 on 6 matching bases. The CDR3 is 15 residues long. V was trimmed by 1 base and J by 9 bases, leaving 15 bases between them. Germline values: CDR1 MNHEY, CDR2 SMNVEV (reference sequence). Here the CDR3 reads CASSLFTGAEKKLFF. In DNA, the CDR3 is TGTGCCAGCAGTTTATTTACGGGGGCGGAAAAAAAACTGTTTTTT.

The chain is built from TRBV9 and TRBJ2-7, with D tentatively TRBD1 (8 bases). This CDR3 comprises 15 residues. The ends were cut back, 0 bases at V and 3 bases at J, with 13 bases in the middle. Germline V gene lookup returns CDR1 SGDLS and CDR2 YYNGEE. DNA of the CDR3: TGTGCCAGCAGCGTAGGAACAGGGGGGGGCTACGAGCAGTACTTC. Translation: CASSVGTGGGYEQYF.

The chain has TRBV7-2 and TRBJ2-3; TRBD2 is a possible D gene (5 bases). The length of the CDR3 is 15 residues. The germline V and J ends were trimmed by 5 bases and 0 bases, with 12 bases remaining between them. CDR1 and CDR2 from the germline V gene are SGHTA and FQGNSA. In DNA, the CDR3 is TGTGCCAGCAGCGATAGAGCGGTTAGCACAGATACGCAGTATTTT. Protein product: CASSDRAVSTDTQYF.

This chain links TRBV25-1 with TRBJ2-7; D is possibly TRBD1 (6 bases). This CDR3 comprises 13 residues. CDR1 and CDR2 (germline): MGHDK, SYGVNS. The germline V and J ends were trimmed by 6 bases and 2 bases, with 11 bases remaining between them. The CDR3 loop is CASRMGATYEQYF. In DNA form, the CDR3 reads TGTGCCAGCAGAATGGGGGCAACCTACGAGCAGTACTTC.

V usage is TRBV4-1 and J usage is TRBJ1-2, with 8 bases aligning to TRBD1. Trimming cost V 6 bases and J 4 bases; bases outside gene matches: 7. The CDR3 is 14 amino acids. Germline CDR1 reads MGHRA; CDR2 reads YSYEKL. CDR3 residues: CASRKLQGVYGYTF. CDR3 DNA sequence: TGCGCCAGCAGGAAGCTACAGGGGGTCTATGGCTACACCTTC.

This sequence joins TRBV5-1 and TRBJ2-5, with D hard to call. Between the trimmed V and J ends, which lost 0 bases and 0 bases, there was a span of 9 bases. Germline CDR1 reads SGHRS; CDR2 reads YFSETQ. The CDR3 consists of 15 residues. CDR3 DNA: TGCGCCAGCAGCTTGGAAGCCCGGTACCAAGAGACCCAGTACTTC. Translation: CASSLEARYQETQYF.

This chain uses TRBV29-1 with TRBJ2-3; maybe TRBD2 (5 bases). CDR3 length: 12 residues. Trimming removed 6 bases from V and 2 bases from J, with 9 bases in between. CDR1 is SQVTM and CDR2 is ANQGSEA in the germline V gene. The CDR3 is CSVKTNTDTQYF. As DNA, the CDR3 is TGCAGCGTCAAGACTAACACAGATACGCAGTATTTT.

The V and J genes are TRBV2 and TRBJ2-7; D is undetermined. The CDR3 totals 13 residues. Trimming left V 8 bases short and J 0 bases short, with 11 bases between. The germline V gene has CDR1 SNHLY and CDR2 FYNNEI. The chain's CDR3 is CASSNFISYEQYF. The CDR3 DNA reads TGTGCCAGCTCAAACTTCATCTCCTACGAGCAGTACTTC.